The clone carrying this T cell receptor (beta chain) was seen repeatedly, ten times or more. These data originate in a study of human T cells and chemical hapten exposure. Background on the study: Patients got weekly scalp diphenylcyclopropenone doses over the approximately 25-week study.

J gave up 5 bases and V 2 bases, and 14 bases lay outside the gene matches. CDR1 and CDR2 from the germline V gene are MNHEY and SVGEGT. The CDR3 covers 18 residues. TCRdb recomputed calls from the RACE reads with MiXCR, one row per CDR3 protein. The sample records 75,000 to 100,000 distinct CDR3 sequences, roughly 12% being singletons. The sample's time point: patch test 1, 2 weeks after DPC sensitization. Treatment indicated: therapeutic diphenylcyclopropenone sensitization with weekly scalp DPC. The rearrangement joins TRBV6-2 or TRBV6-3 to TRBJ2-2, with 7 bases that match TRBD1. The origin of this receptor is a woman aged 55-69 years with alopecia areata. Some clones in this sample may be carry-over from other donors' samples. Sequenced here: whole blood, sampled in connection with sensitization to the hapten diphenylcyclopropenone (DPC). CDR3 sequence (DNA): TGTGCCAGCAGTTACAATTTGCAGACAGGGCCTGTGACCGGGGAGCTGTTTTTT. Protein sequence: CASSYNLQTGPVTGELFF.